This T cell receptor beta chain derives from a study of a mutant IDH1 vaccine in newly diagnosed glioma. Study information: Vaccination followed radiotherapy alone by 4-6 weeks, or accompanied temozolomide cycles. Treated individuals were around 60% male and roughly 40% female, averaging 40.4 years of age.

V shed 5 bases and J 1 base; nucleotides not matched to a gene: 2. CDR3 size: 15 residues. CDR1 is LNHNV, CDR2 YYDKDF, per germline (reference sequence). Generated by immunoSEQ multiplex PCR, the TCRdb table keeps only in-frame clones and is missing some. The sample has some 60,000 clones; around 89% are singletons. Study-level results: Immune responses arising from the vaccine appeared in about 95% of patients.

As concerns this clone: Its antigen is undetermined.

Time point indicated: week 5, during vaccination. Every vaccine dose comprised 300 ug of mutant IDH1 20-mer peptide plus topical imiquimod. The source is a woman aged 40 to 50 with glioma. The sample here was PBMCs, taken from a glioma patient whose treatment included an IDH1 peptide vaccine. The genes are TRBV15 and TRBJ1-5; TRBD1 aligns across 10 bases. The CDR3: CATSADRGSNQPQHF. The CDR3, as DNA: TGTGCCACCAGCGCGGACAGGGGGAGCAATCAGCCCCAGCATTTT.